This T cell receptor beta chain was identified in a study of blood T cell repertoires in COVID-19. Some clones are missing from TCRdb's copy, which holds only in-frame ones; the method was immunoSEQ multiplex PCR. The table shows 85,000 to 110,000 clones, with approximately 87% occurring only once. This CDR3 contains 15 residues. CDR1 and CDR2 from the germline V gene are SGHRS and YFSETQ. J lost 5 bases, V lost 2 bases, and 6 bases had no gene match. The chain carries TRBV5-1 and TRBJ2-5; TRBD1 matches at 10 bases. What was sequenced was peripheral blood. This clonotype originated in a human donor in a cohort sampled during active or convalescent COVID-19. The CDR3 loop is CASSFDRGLGETQYF. CDR3 nucleotides: TGCGCCAGCAGCTTTGACAGGGGGCTCGGGGAGACCCAGTACTTC.